This T cell receptor beta chain was recovered during a study of T-cell memory formation after mild COVID-19. Study-wide background: The TCR clusters were mostly specific to one donor.

V lost 2 bases to trimming and J lost 3 bases; unmatched junction nucleotides: 6. The germline V gene encodes CDR1 MDHEN and CDR2 SYDVKM. The CDR3 covers 16 residues. TCRdb reprocessed the 5' RACE reads with MiXCR, giving one entry per CDR3 protein. The sample has 180,000 or so distinct CDR3 sequences, around 10% seen once; the top ten hold roughly 3.8%. Only a few counts were recorded for this clonotype. The antigen is unknown. Study-wide results and caveats: The finding that pre-infection memory included some responding clones suggested that cross-reactive memory joined. A second wave expanding day 15 to 37 was CD4+-biased; contracting clones were balanced. Researchers report contracting CD4+ clones mostly in CM and EM, with CD8+ clones in EMRA.

J is TRBJ2-2 and V is TRBV28, with 7 bases fitting TRBD2. The sequence came from a man aged 18 to 29 who had mild COVID-19 (a few samples of this study predate the infection). Cell type and time point are not known. The specimen was PBMCs or a T cell subset sorted from them (not recorded which). For the CDR3, the DNA is TGTGCCAGCAGTTTAGCAGGGCTAGCGGACACCGGGGAGCTGTTTTTT. Translation: CASSLAGLADTGELFF.